The 29 T cell receptor beta chains reported below all come from one sample, sequenced in a study of T-cell reconstitution after alpha-beta-depleted transplantation in children. Unique molecular identifiers were used to barcode this TCRbeta library. TCRdb reprocessed the PCR reads with MiXCR, giving one entry per CDR3 protein. The table has approximately 240,000 distinct CDR3 sequences, more than 7.5% seen once; the top ten hold roughly 5.1%. Sequencing was performed on PBMCs from the stem cell graft donor, taken from the stem cell graft. These receptors were taken from a human donor who donated a stem cell graft to a child with SCID.

A word on this clonotype: A much bigger clone sits one base away, suggesting this may be a read error. This chain uses TRBV5-6 with TRBJ1-2; D unresolved. Germline V gives CDR1 SGHDT, CDR2 YYEEEE. This CDR3 spans 13 amino acids. The CDR3 coding sequence is TGTGCCAGCAGCGCTGGACCGGACTATGGCTACCCCTTC. It yields the protein CASSAGPDYGYPF.

This clonotype was observed at least ten times. The chain combines TRBV5-4 with TRBJ2-1, with a possible D match to TRBD1 (6 bases). The CDR3 length is 13 residues. The V gene's germline CDR1 is SGHNT and CDR2 YYREEE (reference sequence). V lost 6 bases, J lost 7 bases, and 14 bases lay in between. The DNA for the CDR3 is TGTGCCAGCACCGCGACAGGAAAAAATGAGCAGTTCTTC. It translates to CASTATGKNEQFF. Full variable domain (missing parts from reference TRBV5-4 and TRBJ2-1): ETGVTQSPTHLIKTRGQQVTLRCSSQSGHNTVSWYQQALGQGPQFIFQYYREEENGRGNFPPRFSGLQFPNYSSELNVNALELDDSALYLCASTATGKNEQFFGPGTRLTVL.

This clonotype was seen ten or more times. The rearrangement links TRBV28 to TRBJ1-5; D uncertain. Trimming removed 2 bases from V and 4 bases from J, with 12 bases in between. From germline, CDR1 is MDHEN and CDR2 SYDVKM. CDR3 length equals 15 residues. In DNA, the CDR3 is TGTGCCAGCAGTTTAACCGCATGGAGGAATCAGCCCCAGCATTTT. It yields the protein CASSLTAWRNQPQHF.

In this sample, this clonotype turned up many times. The gene calls are TRBV5-4 and TRBJ1-1, with TRBD1 identical over 8 bases. The CDR3 loop spans 14 amino acids. J was trimmed by 6 bases and V by 5 bases; bases with no gene match: 9. The germline V gene encodes CDR1 SGHNT and CDR2 YYREEE (reference sequence). CDR3 DNA sequence: TGTGCCAGCAGTCGGCCCCTACAGGGGGCTGAAGCTTTCTTT. Translated: CASSRPLQGAEAFF.

This clonotype occurred many times. V and J are TRBV30 and TRBJ1-2; D possibly corresponds to TRBD1 (6 bases). Germline V gene sequence: CDR1 GTSNPN, CDR2 SVGIG (reference sequence). V lost 3 bases to trimming and J lost 7 bases, with 12 bases between them. The CDR3 is made up of 12 amino acids. The CDR3 bases are TGTGCCTGGAGCACCTCGGGGGCTGGCTACACCTTC. Translation: CAWSTSGAGYTF.

The genes are TRBV27 and TRBJ1-1; TRBD1 is a possible D gene (5 bases). CDR1 is MNHEY, CDR2 SMNVEV, per germline (reference sequence). This CDR3 has 12 residues. V was clipped by 5 bases and J by 11 bases, with 15 bases between them. The CDR3 protein is CASSTEGVGAFF. The DNA of the CDR3 is TGTGCCAGCAGTACCGAAGGGGTTGGTGCTTTCTTT.

Ten or more counts support this clonotype. The chain carries TRBV5-1 and TRBJ1-2, with 7 bases lining up with TRBD1. The CDR3 totals 16 residues. Germline CDR1 SGHRS, CDR2 YFSETQ. After removal of 3 bases from V and 1 base from J, the junction contained 9 bases not matched to a gene. CDR3 in DNA: TGCGCCAGCAGCTCGGAGGGGGACAGCTATAACTATGGCTACACCTTC. Residues: CASSSEGDSYNYGYTF.

Many counts were recorded for this clonotype. The J gene is TRBJ1-1, the V gene TRBV4-1; D might be TRBD1 (5 bases). Germline assignment: CDR1 MGHRA and CDR2 YSYEKL. Trimming pared 4 bases from V and 2 bases from J, leaving 17 bases between. CDR3 length: 16 amino acids. The CDR3 loop reads CASSLEPTVANTEAFF. The CDR3 bases are TGCGCCAGCAGCCTCGAGCCGACAGTAGCTAACACTGAAGCTTTCTTT.

This clonotype was seen more than once but under ten times. The chain uses TRBV28 and TRBJ1-5; perhaps TRBD1 as D (5 bases). V was shortened by 2 bases and J by 5 bases, with 10 bases between the two germline ends. This CDR3 spans 14 amino acids. Germline CDR1 MDHEN, CDR2 SYDVKM. The DNA for the CDR3 is TGTGCCAGCAGTTTACAGGGTTTTTATCAGCCCCAGCATTTT. Amino acid sequence: CASSLQGFYQPQHF.

In this sample, this clonotype turned up many times. The genes are TRBV7-9 and TRBJ2-6, with unresolved D. The CDR3 contains 14 residues. V was clipped by 7 bases and J by 1 base, with 8 bases between them. The germline V gene encodes CDR1 SEHNR and CDR2 FQNEAQ (reference sequence). The CDR3 bases are TGTGCCAGCACCTTTAGGTCTGGGGCCAACGTCCTGACTTTC. It yields the protein CASTFRSGANVLTF.

This clonotype has ten or more counts. V gene TRBV5-5 combines with J gene TRBJ1-3, with D possibly matching TRBD1 (5 bases). Germline V gene lookup returns CDR1 SGHKS and CDR2 YYEKEE (reference sequence). This CDR3 has 14 amino acids. V dropped 4 bases and J dropped 4 bases, with 12 bases sitting between them. The CDR3 region is CASSPRQPGNTIYF. For the CDR3, the DNA is TGTGCCAGCAGCCCCCGACAGCCCGGAAACACCATATATTTT.

The genes are TRBV2 and TRBJ2-2; D possibly corresponds to TRBD1 (6 bases). The CDR3 contains 14 residues. CDR1 is SNHLY and CDR2 is FYNNEI in the germline V gene. Trimming left V 6 bases short and J 5 bases short, with 13 bases between. The CDR3 DNA sequence: TGTGCCAGCAGGAATGGACAGAGAACCGGGGAGCTGTTTTTT. Protein: CASRNGQRTGELFF.

This clonotype was observed many times. The rearrangement links TRBV7-9 to TRBJ1-5, with 8 bases fitting TRBD1. This CDR3 comprises 15 residues. Germline trimming cut 5 bases from V and 4 bases from J; bases unmatched to any gene: 7. Germline V gene lookup returns CDR1 SEHNR and CDR2 FQNEAQ (reference sequence). The CDR3 region has the DNA TGTGCCAGCAGCCCTGGGACAGGACTAAATCAGCCCCAGCATTTT. Its translation: CASSPGTGLNQPQHF.

The chain employs TRBV7-6 and TRBJ2-5; 9 bases are shared with TRBD2. Germline trimming cut 5 bases from V and 6 bases from J; bases unmatched to any gene: 7. CDR1 SGHVS and CDR2 FNYEAQ come from the germline V gene. This CDR3 comprises 14 residues. CDR3 sequence: CASSVRGGPKTQYF. In DNA, the CDR3 is TGTGCCAGCAGCGTGCGGGGGGGCCCGAAGACCCAGTACTTC.

This clonotype was observed many times. This rearrangement joins TRBV15 to TRBJ1-3, with D uncertain. Germline values: CDR1 LNHNV, CDR2 YYDKDF (reference sequence). The V and J ends lost 3 bases and 0 bases respectively, with 12 bases between them. CDR3 length: 16 residues. CDR3 sequence: CATSRFLDNSGNTIYF. CDR3 sequence (DNA): TGTGCCACCAGCAGGTTCCTTGACAACTCTGGAAACACCATATATTTT.

There are many counts of this clonotype. The gene calls are TRBV29-1 and TRBJ1-4; D not certain. The CDR3 is 12 residues long. Trimming shortened V by 5 bases and J by 13 bases, and 17 bases separated the two germline ends. Germline loops: CDR1 SQVTM, CDR2 ANQGSEA. CDR3 nucleotide sequence: TGCAGCGTTCTTTTGCCCAGTGGAGGACTGTTTTTT. Translating it yields CSVLLPSGGLFF.

The rearrangement links TRBV3-1 to TRBJ2-1, with TRBD1 matching over 9 bases. Trimming at V came to 5 bases and at J to 3 bases, leaving 8 bases not matched to a gene. The CDR3 is 16 residues long. Germline CDR1 reads LGHDT; CDR2 reads YNNKEL (reference sequence). The CDR3 protein is CASSSQQGAVYNEQFF. For the CDR3, the DNA is TGTGCCAGCAGCTCACAACAGGGGGCTGTCTACAATGAGCAGTTCTTC.

There are many counts of this clonotype. The chain links TRBV12-3 or TRBV12-4 to TRBJ1-2; no definite D call. V lost 3 bases and J lost 5, with 4 bases in between. The CDR3 runs to 11 residues. The CDR3 is CASSFRYGYTF. CDR3 nucleotides: TGTGCCAGCAGTTTCCGATATGGCTACACCTTC.

In its sample, this clonotype was seen a few times. A read error may produce the germline difference seen at one junction end. The rearrangement links TRBV7-3 to TRBJ1-5; D gene ambiguous. The germline V gene has CDR1 SGHTA and CDR2 FQGTGA. The CDR3 runs 14 residues. The CDR3 DNA reads TGTTCCAGCAGCTTCCGGGATAGCAATCAGCCCCAGCATTTT. Encoded protein: CSSSFRDSNQPQHF.

This clonotype has a count of ten or more. The CDR3: CSATTGNDQPQHF. The DNA of the CDR3 is TGCAGTGCCACGACAGGGAACGATCAGCCCCAGCATTTT. This chain links TRBV20-1 with TRBJ1-5; 7 bases align to TRBD1. Per germline, CDR1 DFQATT and CDR2 SNEGSKA (reference sequence). After removal of 6 bases from V and 5 bases from J, the junction contained 7 bases not matched to a gene. The CDR3 totals 13 residues.

This clonotype was detected a few times. This chain connects TRBV30 to TRBJ2-1, with D hard to call. In germline, CDR1 is GTSNPN, CDR2 SVGIG (reference sequence). This CDR3 is built from 14 residues. The V gene lost 0 bases and the J gene lost 4 bases, with 10 bases spanning the gap. CDR3: CAWSVIRVYNEQFF. The CDR3 DNA reads TGTGCCTGGAGTGTCATAAGGGTTTACAATGAGCAGTTCTTC.

At least ten counts were recorded for this clonotype. CDR3 loop: CASSLEGATGEKLFF. The CDR3 DNA reads TGCGCCAGCAGCTTGGAAGGGGCGACAGGTGAAAAACTGTTTTTT. The rearrangement uses TRBV5-1 and TRBJ1-4; D is possibly TRBD1 (6 bases). Trimming stripped 0 bases from V and 7 bases from J, with 13 bases between. This CDR3 has 15 residues. Germline CDR1 and CDR2: SGHRS and YFSETQ.

This clonotype was seen ten or more times. The V call is TRBV20-1, the J call TRBJ1-6; a possible D gene is TRBD1 (6 bases). Germline values: CDR1 DFQATT, CDR2 SNEGSKA (reference sequence). V was clipped by 0 bases and J by 4 bases, with 10 bases between them. The CDR3 totals 15 residues. CDR3 protein: CSARDYGQYNSPLHF. CDR3 nucleotides: TGCAGTGCTAGAGATTACGGACAGTATAATTCACCCCTCCACTTT.

This clonotype was counted many times. The V call is TRBV5-5, the J call TRBJ2-4; D may be TRBD1 (5 bases). The CDR3 is 15 amino acids. Germline assignment: CDR1 SGHKS and CDR2 YYEKEE (reference sequence). Trimming cost V 3 bases and J 2 bases, with 12 bases left between them. The DNA of the CDR3 is TGTGCCAGCAGCTCGACCCAGGGATCCAAAAACATTCAGTACTTC. This translates into CASSSTQGSKNIQYF.

This clonotype occurred many times. The chain uses TRBV5-1 and TRBJ2-5, with D unclear. The germline V and J ends were trimmed by 0 bases and 4 bases, with 10 bases remaining between them. The germline V gene has CDR1 SGHRS and CDR2 YFSETQ. The CDR3 contains 14 residues. The CDR3 is CASSLALSAETQYF. DNA of the CDR3: TGCGCCAGCAGCTTGGCCTTGAGCGCAGAGACCCAGTACTTC.

At least ten counts were recorded for this clonotype. This chain joins TRBV27 and TRBJ2-2; perhaps D is TRBD1 or TRBD2 (6 bases each). The CDR3 spans 19 residues. The germline gives CDR1 MNHEY, CDR2 SMNVEV (reference sequence). V was trimmed by 6 bases and J by 4 bases, leaving 27 bases between them. DNA of the CDR3: TGTGCCAGCAGCCCTCACTTGTGGAAACTAGCAGGGGCCACCGGGGAGCTGTTTTTT. Translating gives CASSPHLWKLAGATGELFF.

This clonotype occurred many times. The chain carries TRBV12-3 or TRBV12-4 and TRBJ1-2; no definite D call. V dropped 6 bases and J dropped 2 bases, with 7 bases sitting between them. CDR3 length equals 12 residues. The CDR3 loop reads CASSLGNYGYTF. The CDR3 DNA sequence: TGTGCCAGCAGCTTGGGGAACTATGGCTACACCTTC.

This clonotype has a count of ten or more. The chain employs TRBV6-5 and TRBJ1-1; D is uncertain. Germline CDR1 MNHEY, CDR2 SVGAGI. This CDR3 region has 12 residues. The V end was cut by 9 bases, the J end by 7 bases, with 15 bases between. The DNA for the CDR3 is TGTGCCAGTCACCCCCGCACGGATGAAGCTTTCTTT. It yields the protein CASHPRTDEAFF.

This clonotype was picked up many times. The rearrangement uses TRBV28 and TRBJ2-7; 7 positions agree with TRBD2. With V trimmed by 4 bases and J by 0 bases, 6 bases remained unmatched. Germline V gene sequence: CDR1 MDHEN, CDR2 SYDVKM. The CDR3 has 15 residues. The CDR3 reads CASSSLGGGSYEQYF. In nucleotides, the CDR3 is TGTGCCAGCAGTTCCCTGGGCGGGGGCTCCTACGAGCAGTACTTC.